A single sample is the source of the 15 T cell receptor beta chains below, sequenced in a study of blood T cell repertoires in COVID-19. Generated by immunoSEQ multiplex PCR, the TCRdb table keeps only in-frame clones and is missing some. The sample has over 150,000 clones, about 88% seen once. Sequenced sample: PBMCs or T cells enriched from blood (not recorded which). Source of these receptors: a man aged 50 or older who had recovered from COVID-19.

The gene calls are TRBV4-3 and TRBJ2-7; D may be TRBD1 (7 bases). Germline V CDR1 and CDR2: LGHNA, YSLEER. The CDR3 runs to 15 residues. Between the trimmed V and J ends, which lost 1 base and 3 bases, there was a span of 13 bases. CDR3 sequence: CASSQAVQGGYEQYF. For the CDR3, the DNA is TGCGCCAGCAGCCAAGCGGTGCAGGGGGGCTACGAGCAGTACTTC.

V is TRBV6-5 and J is TRBJ1-1; D might be TRBD1 (5 bases). Germline V gives CDR1 MNHEY, CDR2 SVGAGI. There are 14 residues in the CDR3. The ends were cut back, 5 bases at V and 4 bases at J, with 14 bases in the middle. CDR3 region: CASSTDRSRTEAFF. The CDR3 DNA reads as TGTGCCAGCAGTACCGACAGATCCCGCACTGAAGCTTTCTTT.

This chain links TRBV4-1 with TRBJ2-5, with 11 bases identical to TRBD2. The CDR3 totals 19 residues. The V gene's germline CDR1 is MGHRA and CDR2 YSYEKL. Unmatched junction bases numbered 13, after V lost 4 bases and J lost 0 bases. The CDR3 DNA reads TGCGCCAGCAGCCCATCAGGGGCTAGCGGGGGGCGGTACCAAGAGACCCAGTACTTC. Translation: CASSPSGASGGRYQETQYF.

The V gene is TRBV5-4, the J gene TRBJ2-2, with TRBD1 matching 9 bases. Germline V gene sequence: CDR1 SGHNT, CDR2 YYREEE (reference sequence). The length of the CDR3 is 14 residues. The ends lost 4 bases at V and 7 bases at J; junction bases unmatched: 5. The CDR3 DNA sequence: TGTGCCAGCAGCCGGGACAGGGTCAACGGGGAGCTGTTTTTT. Translating gives CASSRDRVNGELFF.

The V gene is TRBV7-3, the J gene TRBJ2-5; D might be TRBD2 (6 bases). The V gene's germline CDR1 is SGHTA and CDR2 FQGTGA. V was pared by 5 bases and J by 3 bases, with 10 bases between. There are 13 residues in the CDR3. The CDR3 DNA reads as TGTGCCAGCAGCCCGGGACTGAAAGAGACCCAGTACTTC. It yields the protein CASSPGLKETQYF.

The rearrangement uses TRBV5-1 and TRBJ2-5, with D perhaps TRBD2 (5 bases). This CDR3 region has 13 residues. With 1 base removed from V and 5 bases from J, the gap between germline ends came to 9 bases. Germline assignment: CDR1 SGHRS and CDR2 YFSETQ. The CDR3 DNA reads TGCGCCAGCAGCTTGTTACTAGTTGAGACCCAGTACTTC. Amino acids: CASSLLLVETQYF.

A single count supports this clone. V usage is TRBV5-6 and J usage is TRBJ2-3, with D possibly being TRBD2 (6 bases). V was cut by 4 bases and J by 3 bases, with 18 bases left in between. This CDR3 contains 16 residues. CDR1 is SGHDT, CDR2 YYEEEE, per germline. The CDR3 is CASSTYGSTPTDTQYF. The CDR3, as DNA: TGTGCCAGCAGCACTTACGGGAGCACCCCAACAGATACGCAGTATTTT. The whole variable domain, filled in from reference TRBV5-6 and TRBJ2-3, reads DAGVTQSPTHLIKTRGQQVTLRCSPKSGHDTVSWYQQALGQGPQFIFQYYEEEERQRGNFPDRFSGHQFPNYSSELNVNALLLGDSALYLCASSTYGSTPTDTQYFGPGTRLTVL.

The chain uses TRBV18 and TRBJ2-5, with TRBD2 as a possible D gene (5 bases). Germline loops: CDR1 KGHSH, CDR2 LQKENI. The germline V and J ends were trimmed by 5 bases and 5 bases, with 12 bases remaining between them. The CDR3 loop spans 13 amino acids. The CDR3 nucleotides are TGTGCCAGCTCAGGGCCGCGGGCGGAGACCCAGTACTTC. Translation: CASSGPRAETQYF.

This clone was detected a few times. The chain uses TRBV5-1 and TRBJ2-3, with 9 positions matching TRBD1. J lost 5 bases, V lost 4 bases, and 5 bases had no gene match. Germline V gene data show CDR1 as SGHRS and CDR2 as YFSETQ. The CDR3 is 14 residues long. This CDR3 reads CASSPDRGKDTQYF. The DNA of the CDR3 is TGCGCCAGCAGCCCGGACAGGGGAAAAGATACGCAGTATTTT.

The V call is TRBV4-1, the J call TRBJ2-7; maybe TRBD1 (5 bases). Per the germline V gene, CDR1 is MGHRA and CDR2 is YSYEKL. This CDR3 has 15 amino acids. V was shortened by 4 bases and J by 0 bases, with 13 bases between the two germline ends. The DNA of the CDR3 is TGCGCCAGCAGCCTACAGACGCAGGGCTCCTACGAGCAGTACTTC. It yields the protein CASSLQTQGSYEQYF.

This clone has only one observation. V is TRBV5-1 and J is TRBJ2-1; TRBD2 matches at 8 bases. The CDR3 extends over 15 amino acids. The junction had 8 bases not matched to a gene; V was cut back by 1 base and J by 8 bases. Per the germline V gene, CDR1 is SGHRS and CDR2 is YFSETQ. DNA for the CDR3: TGCGCCAGCAGCTTGAGAAGCGGGGGTATCGATGAGCAGTTCTTC. Translated: CASSLRSGGIDEQFF. The variable domain in full, completed from reference TRBV5-1 and TRBJ2-1, reads KAGVTQTPRYLIKTRGQQVTLSCSPISGHRSVSWYQQTPGQGLQFLFEYFSETQRNKGNFPGRFSGRQFSNSRSEMNVSTLELGDSALYLCASSLRSGGIDEQFFGPGTRLTVL.

This chain joins TRBV19 and TRBJ1-4; D not certain. Germline V CDR1 and CDR2: LNHDA, SQIVND (reference sequence). V lost 6 bases and J 8 bases, leaving 13 bases between the germline ends. The CDR3 runs to 13 residues. The CDR3 DNA reads TGTGCCAGTAGCTCTCTGAATCGGGAAAAACTGTTTTTT. This sequence encodes CASSSLNREKLFF.

The chain employs TRBV3-1 (or the pseudogene TRBV3-2) and TRBJ2-7, with TRBD1 as a possible D gene (6 bases). Germline CDR1 and CDR2: LGHDT and YNNKEL (reference sequence). The ends were cut back, 1 base at V and 7 bases at J, with 14 bases in the middle. This CDR3 is built from 14 residues. CDR3 sequence (DNA): TGTGCCAGCAGCCAAGGGCGACAGGTTCTAGAGCAGTACTTC. Translating it yields CASSQGRQVLEQYF.

The chain carries TRBV6-5 and TRBJ1-1; 9 bases align to TRBD1. V lost 0 bases, J lost 1 base, and 0 bases stayed unmatched. The CDR3 loop spans 15 amino acids. The V gene's germline CDR1 is MNHEY and CDR2 SVGAGI. The CDR3 DNA follows: TGTGCCAGCAGTTACTCGGGACAGGGGAACACTGAAGCTTTCTTT. Protein product: CASSYSGQGNTEAFF.

V and J are TRBV11-1 and TRBJ1-2; TRBD1 aligns across 10 bases. V lost 6 bases to trimming and J lost 5 bases; unmatched junction nucleotides: 12. This CDR3 comprises 16 residues. Germline CDR1 is SGHAT and CDR2 is FQDESV (reference sequence). The CDR3 nucleotides are TGTGCCAGCAGTCGCAGCTCGACAGGGGGCTTTTATGGCTACACCTTC. This gives the protein CASSRSSTGGFYGYTF.